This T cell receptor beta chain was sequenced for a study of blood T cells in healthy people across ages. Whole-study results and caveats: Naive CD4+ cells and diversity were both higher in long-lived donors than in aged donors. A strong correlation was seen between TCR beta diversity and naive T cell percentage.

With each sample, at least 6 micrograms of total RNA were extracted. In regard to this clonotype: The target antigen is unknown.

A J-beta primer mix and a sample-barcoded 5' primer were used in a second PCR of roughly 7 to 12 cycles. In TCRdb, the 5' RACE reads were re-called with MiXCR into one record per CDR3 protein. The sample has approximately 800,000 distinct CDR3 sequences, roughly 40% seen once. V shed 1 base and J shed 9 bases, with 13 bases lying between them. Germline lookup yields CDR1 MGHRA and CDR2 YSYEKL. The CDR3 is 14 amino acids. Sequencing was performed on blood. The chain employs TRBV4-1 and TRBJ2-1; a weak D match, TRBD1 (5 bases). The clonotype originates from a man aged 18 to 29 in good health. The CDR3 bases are TGCGCCAGCAGCCAAGCTAAGGGGTCGGCTGAGCAGTTCTTC. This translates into CASSQAKGSAEQFF.